Listed here are 5 T cell receptor delta chains from one sample, sequenced in a study of gamma-delta T cells after stem cell transplantation. TCRdb fed the RT-PCR reads into CATT to redo clone calling. The repertoire holds about 820 delta-chain clones, with about 17% as singletons. Sequenced sample: gamma-delta T cells. The receptors come from a human donor. It is not recorded whose cells these are; they may come from a transplant donor.

This clone was counted only a few times. The rearrangement links TRDV2 to TRDJ1, with D maybe TRDD2 (5 bases). Per the germline V gene, CDR1 is GEAIGNYY and CDR2 is EKD. The CDR3 runs 16 residues. Between the trimmed V and J ends, which lost 0 bases and 0 bases, there was a span of 13 bases. The CDR3 protein is CACDTVPARNTDKLIF. The CDR3 DNA reads as TGTGCCTGTGACACCGTTCCTGCCAGGAACACCGATAAACTCATCTTT.

The CDR3 sequence is CACDTVVLGDIAHHTDKLIF. The CDR3 DNA follows: TGTGCCTGTGACACCGTAGTACTGGGGGATATAGCCCACCACACCGATAAACTCATCTTT. This sequence joins TRDV2 and TRDJ1; 11 nucleotides line up with TRDD3. Since TCRdb gives no J gene, matching the DNA to germline was used here to assign it. Germline V gives CDR1 GEAIGNYY, CDR2 EKD. V trimming: 0 bases; J trimming: 0 bases; junction bases outside the gene matches: 14. The CDR3 totals 20 residues.

The V gene is TRDV2, the J gene TRDJ3, with TRDD3 matching 8 bases. The CDR3 length is 22 residues. The J segment lost 1 base and the V segment lost 2 bases, leaving 18 bases of the junction unmatched. Germline-derived CDR1 and CDR2 are GEAIGNYY and EKD. DNA for the CDR3: TGTGCCTGTGACAATTCAATGCTGGGGGACGCGAGGGGGTCCTGGGACACCCGACAGATGTTTTTC. This encodes CACDNSMLGDARGSWDTRQMFF.

There are a few counts of this clone. The chain has TRDV2 and TRDJ1, with D possibly TRDD3 on 6 matching bases. This CDR3 contains 13 residues. Germline V gene sequence: CDR1 GEAIGNYY, CDR2 EKD. V shed 1 base and J shed 9 bases, with 14 bases lying between them. CDR3 region: CACDTWDWEELIF. CDR3 DNA sequence: TGTGCCTGTGACACTTGGGACTGGGAGGAACTCATCTTT.

Of note for this clone: With a much larger clone just one base away, this may be a read error. The V gene is TRDV1, the J gene TRDJ2; 9 nucleotides match TRDD3. This CDR3 has 23 residues. In germline, CDR1 is TSWWSYY, CDR2 QGS. After removal of 5 bases from V and 3 bases from J, the junction contained 28 bases not matched to a gene. The chain's CDR3 is CALGKGILLKYGGILDMTAQLFF. The CDR3 DNA is TGTGCTCTTGGGAAGGGGATCCTACTGAAATACGGGGGGATACTGGACATGACAGCACAACTCTTCTTT.